The present TCR beta chain was sequenced within a study of metastatic and nonmetastatic thyroid tumors. Background on the study: From malignant and benign thyroid patients, repertoires in blood and in tumor or nodule tissue were compared.

As to this clone: Antigen unknown. A read error is likely, as this CDR3 ends without the conserved phenylalanine or tryptophan. The limits of the CDR3 on the DNA are not certain, so only TCRdb's listed CDR3 is given.

Thyroid surgery had not been preceded by any treatment in any patient. The germline CDR1 and CDR2 sequences are MNHNS and SASEGT. Including both end residues, the CDR3 is 15 amino acids long. Findings and limits, study-wide: Patients with malignant thyroid tumors reportedly had significantly higher TCR beta diversity than those with benign nodules, in blood and tumor.

Per the original methods: Researchers built a distant-metastasis classifier for papillary thyroid cancer that drew on CDR3 differences across clinicopathological groups. With MiXCR, TCRdb called clones anew from the PCR reads. Clone size and V and J calls follow TCRdb, not the original study. The profile shows 14,000 or so clones, about 35% of them singletons. The V call is TRBV6-1, the J call TRBJ2-1; TRBD1 reflects the table's D call only, with no check against the DNA. Sequencing used tumor tissue. The sequence came from a male donor with papillary thyroid cancer or a benign thyroid nodule (not recorded which). Some clones in this sample may be carry-over from other donors' samples. The CDR3 loop reads CASSIQGDSYNEHLY.